This record looks at one T cell receptor (beta chain) sequence and its context. Participant-given clinical history determined each cohort assignment. Donors in Cohort 3 counted as recovered after two negative PCRs, clearance, or symptom resolution. CDR3 length equals 13 residues. V lost 2 bases to trimming and J lost 7 bases, with 14 bases between them. Germline values: CDR1 GTSNPN, CDR2 SVGIG (reference sequence). This sample is drawn from a study of blood T cell repertoires in COVID-19. Study summary: Sample material is recorded as cDNA or gDNA derived from T cells, B-cell-depleted T cells, or PBMCs.

Study processing details: Estimation of nucleated cell counts relied on the amplification of reference gene primers. Data came from immunoSEQ multiplex PCR; TCRdb stores just in-frame clones and leaves some out. V and J calls plus clone size are reproduced from that table; the DNA served to infer D and trimming. The repertoire holds a few hundred thousand clones, with under 85% as singletons. The sequence derives from a woman aged 45-59 years who had recovered from COVID-19. The chain links TRBV30 to TRBJ1-2; tentative D call: TRBD1 (6 bases). The sequenced sample consisted of PBMCs or T cells enriched from blood (not recorded which). The CDR3: CAWSSTGYSGYTF. The DNA of the CDR3 is TGTGCCTGGAGTTCTACAGGGTACTCTGGCTACACCTTC.